This T cell receptor beta chain was identified during a study of cytomegalovirus exposure and HLA in healthy donors. Sequencing used immunoSEQ multiplex PCR; TCRdb keeps in-frame clones, though not all of them. The sample lists 120,000 to 150,000 clones; about 91% were seen once. Sequenced: PBMCs. The sequence was collected from a woman under 30 in good health and CMV-seropositive.

The CDR3, as DNA: TGTGCCAGTAGTGGTTGGACAGGGGGTCTCGGGGCTGGGGCCAACGTCCTGACTTTC. This sequence encodes CASSGWTGGLGAGANVLTF. The V gene is TRBV19, the J gene TRBJ2-6; 10 positions agree with TRBD1. Trimming at V came to 5 bases and at J to 2 bases, leaving 12 bases not matched to a gene. Germline loops: CDR1 LNHDA, CDR2 SQIVND (reference sequence). The CDR3 runs to 19 residues.